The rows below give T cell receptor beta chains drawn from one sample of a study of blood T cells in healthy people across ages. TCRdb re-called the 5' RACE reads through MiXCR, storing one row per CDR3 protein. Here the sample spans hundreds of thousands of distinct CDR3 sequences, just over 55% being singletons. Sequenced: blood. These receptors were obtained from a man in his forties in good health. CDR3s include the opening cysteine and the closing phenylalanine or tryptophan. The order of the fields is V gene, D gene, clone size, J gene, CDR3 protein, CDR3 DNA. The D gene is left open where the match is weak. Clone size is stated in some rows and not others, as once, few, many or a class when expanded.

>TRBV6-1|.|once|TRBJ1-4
CASSEARDGATEKLFF
TGTGCCAGCAGTGAAGCAAGGGACGGTGCTACGGAAAAACTGTTTTTT
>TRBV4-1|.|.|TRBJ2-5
CASSRGQGPQETQYF
TGCGCCAGCAGCCGAGGTCAGGGTCCCCAAGAGACCCAGTACTTC
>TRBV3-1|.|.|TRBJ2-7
CASSQAPGWEQYF
TGTGCCAGCAGCCAAGCCCCCGGGTGGGAGCAGTACTTC
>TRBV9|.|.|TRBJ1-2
CASSGATDYGYTF
TGCGCCAGCAGCGGAGCTACAGACTATGGCTACACCTTC
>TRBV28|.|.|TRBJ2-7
CASSFGGDRDYEQYF
TGTGCCAGCAGTTTTGGGGGGGACAGAGATTACGAGCAGTACTTC
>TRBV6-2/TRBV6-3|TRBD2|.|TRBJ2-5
CASRPGLAGGQQETQYF
TGTGCCAGCAGACCGGGACTAGCGGGAGGGCAACAAGAGACCCAGTACTTC
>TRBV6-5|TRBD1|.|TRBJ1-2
CASSPTGEGGYTF
TGTGCCAGCAGCCCAACAGGGGAAGGTGGCTACACCTTC
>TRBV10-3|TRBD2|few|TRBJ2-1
CAISKPGLRAPQIFNEQFF
TGTGCCATCAGTAAACCGGGACTACGAGCGCCACAAATCTTCAATGAGCAGTTCTTC
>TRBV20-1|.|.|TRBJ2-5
CSAGQGPYNEQYF
TGCAGTGCTGGACAAGGACCCTACAATGAGCAGTACTTC
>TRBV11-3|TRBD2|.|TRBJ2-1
CASSSQLAGLPWNEQFF
TGTGCCAGCAGCTCCCAACTAGCGGGACTCCCGTGGAATGAGCAGTTCTTC
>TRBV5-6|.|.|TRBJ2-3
CASSPAGDSLTDTQYF
TGTGCCAGCAGCCCTGCAGGGGACTCCCTTACAGATACGCAGTATTTT
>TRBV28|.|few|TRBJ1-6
CASSSRPQSWNSPLHF
TGTGCCAGCAGTTCGCGTCCACAGTCATGGAATTCACCCCTCCACTTT
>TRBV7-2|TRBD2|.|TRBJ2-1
CATSQTSTGHNEQFF
TGTGCCACCAGCCAGACTAGCACCGGCCACAATGAGCAGTTCTTC
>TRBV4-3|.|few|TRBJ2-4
CASSQLPTTEQYF
TGCGCCAGCAGCCAATTGCCCACGACGGAGCAGTACTTC
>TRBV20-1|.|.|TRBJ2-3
CSAKRAGGTDTQYF
TGCAGTGCTAAGAGGGCAGGGGGCACAGATACGCAGTATTTT
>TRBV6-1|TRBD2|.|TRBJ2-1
CASTPTSGDYNEQFF
TGTGCCAGCACCCCCACTAGCGGGGACTACAATGAGCAGTTCTTC
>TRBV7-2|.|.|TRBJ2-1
CASSPTNGAYNEQFF
TGTGCCAGCAGCCCCACTAACGGGGCCTACAATGAGCAGTTCTTC
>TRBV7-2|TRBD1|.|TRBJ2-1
CASNRPGQGNEQFF
TGTGCCAGCAACCGACCGGGACAGGGAAATGAGCAGTTCTTC
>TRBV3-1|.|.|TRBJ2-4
CASSQGVGVEYF
TGTGCCAGCAGCCAAGGGGTGGGAGTCGAGTACTTC
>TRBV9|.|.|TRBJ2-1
CASSVGTQTYNEQFF
TGTGCCAGCAGCGTCGGGACTCAAACCTACAATGAGCAGTTCTTC
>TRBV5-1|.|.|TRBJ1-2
CASSFSGLGDSFTDYTF
TGCGCCAGCAGCTTTTCAGGCTTAGGTGACAGTTTCACCGACTACACCTTC
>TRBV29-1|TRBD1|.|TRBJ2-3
CSVEGGTGHTDTQYF
TGCAGCGTTGAAGGTGGGACAGGGCACACAGATACGCAGTATTTT
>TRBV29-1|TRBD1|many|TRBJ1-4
CSVKGIDRGAEKLFF
TGCAGCGTTAAAGGCATCGACAGGGGGGCTGAAAAACTGTTTTTT
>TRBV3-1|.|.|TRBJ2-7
CASSHMGTGTYEQYF
TGTGCCAGCAGCCATATGGGCACAGGGACCTACGAGCAGTACTTC
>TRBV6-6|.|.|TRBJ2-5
CASSEGSGTQYF
TGTGCCAGCAGTGAGGGGTCGGGGACCCAGTACTTC
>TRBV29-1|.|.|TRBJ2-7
CSVAIAALEQYF
TGCAGCGTCGCAATTGCGGCGCTCGAGCAGTACTTC
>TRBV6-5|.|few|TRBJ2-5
CASSYSSPQRETQYF
TGTGCCAGCAGTTACTCGAGTCCCCAACGGGAGACCCAGTACTTC
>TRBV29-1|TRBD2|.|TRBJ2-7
CSVTASGDSSYEQYF
TGCAGCGTTACGGCTAGCGGAGACAGCTCCTACGAGCAGTACTTC
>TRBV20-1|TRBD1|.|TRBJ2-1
CSAIPGQGVILEQFF
TGCAGTGCTATCCCGGGACAGGGGGTGATCCTTGAGCAGTTCTTC
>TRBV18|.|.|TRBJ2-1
CASSYDRNEQFF
TGTGCCAGCTCGTATGACAGGAATGAGCAGTTCTTC
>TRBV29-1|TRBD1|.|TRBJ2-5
CSVEEDPNRQGYETQYF
TGCAGCGTTGAAGAGGACCCAAATCGACAGGGGTATGAGACCCAGTACTTC
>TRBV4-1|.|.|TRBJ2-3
CASSQGDSFTDTQYF
TGCGCCAGCAGCCAAGGGGACTCATTCACAGATACGCAGTATTTT